The present T cell receptor beta chain was sequenced within a study of shared T cell receptors in the human thymus. Trimming pared 3 bases from V and 0 bases from J, leaving 16 bases between. This CDR3 is 17 amino acids long. Per the germline V gene, CDR1 is SGHDT and CDR2 is YYEEEE. The assay was immunoSEQ multiplex PCR, and TCRdb's table has in-frame clones only and misses some. The data contain hundreds of thousands of clones, around 87% of them singletons. This clone has just one count. The data also belong to a second study, concerning human thymus T cells. From that study: Thymus was obtained from resections taken during corrective heart surgery. Usage of V and J genes appeared biased in thymic and blood repertoires.

Sequenced material: thymocytes. This receptor was obtained from a boy in the first two years of life with a congenital heart defect. This chain links TRBV5-6 with TRBJ2-4; D perhaps matches TRBD2 (6 bases). The CDR3 nucleotides are TGTGCCAGCAGCTCGAATTCCGGGACTTTAGCCAAAAACATTCAGTACTTC. It specifies CASSSNSGTLAKNIQYF.